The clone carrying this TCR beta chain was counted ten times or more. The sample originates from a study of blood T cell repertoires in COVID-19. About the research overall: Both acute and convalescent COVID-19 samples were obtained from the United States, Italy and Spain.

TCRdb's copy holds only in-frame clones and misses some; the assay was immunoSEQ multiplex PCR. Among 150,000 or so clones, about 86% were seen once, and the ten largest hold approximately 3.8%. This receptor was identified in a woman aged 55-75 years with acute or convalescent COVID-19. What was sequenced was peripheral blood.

The CDR3 spells CASSRRTDLAGHYEQYF. The CDR3 DNA is TGTGCCAGCAGTCGCCGTACCGATCTAGCGGGGCACTACGAGCAGTACTTC. The chain links TRBV6-2 or TRBV6-3 to TRBJ2-7, with TRBD2 matching 9 bases. V was pared by 5 bases and J by 3 bases, with 14 bases of the junction left unmatched. The germline V gene has CDR1 MNHEY and CDR2 SVGEGT. There are 17 residues in the CDR3.